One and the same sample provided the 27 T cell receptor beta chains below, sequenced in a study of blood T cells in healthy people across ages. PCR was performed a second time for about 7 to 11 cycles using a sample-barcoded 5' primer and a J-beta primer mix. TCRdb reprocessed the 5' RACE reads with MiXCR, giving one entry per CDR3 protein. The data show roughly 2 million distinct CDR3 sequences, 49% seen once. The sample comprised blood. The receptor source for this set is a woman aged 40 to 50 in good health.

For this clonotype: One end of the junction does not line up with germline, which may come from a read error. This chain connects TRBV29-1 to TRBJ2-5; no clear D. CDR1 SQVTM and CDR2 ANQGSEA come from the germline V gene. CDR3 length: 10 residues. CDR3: CGVAEETQYF. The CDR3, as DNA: TGCGGCGTTGCTGAAGAGACCCAGTACTTC.

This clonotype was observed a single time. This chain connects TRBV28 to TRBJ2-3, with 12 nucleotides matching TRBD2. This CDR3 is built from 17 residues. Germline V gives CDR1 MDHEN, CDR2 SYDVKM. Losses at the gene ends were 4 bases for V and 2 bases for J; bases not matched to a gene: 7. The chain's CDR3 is CASSSTSGGPHTDTQYF. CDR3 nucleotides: TGTGCCAGCAGTTCCACTAGCGGGGGGCCACACACAGATACGCAGTATTTT.

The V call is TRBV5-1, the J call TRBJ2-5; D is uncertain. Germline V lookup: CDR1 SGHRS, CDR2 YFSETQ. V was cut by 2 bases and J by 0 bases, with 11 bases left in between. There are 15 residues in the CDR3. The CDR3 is CASSFRPGYQETQYF. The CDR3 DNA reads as TGCGCCAGCAGCTTTCGGCCGGGTTACCAAGAGACCCAGTACTTC.

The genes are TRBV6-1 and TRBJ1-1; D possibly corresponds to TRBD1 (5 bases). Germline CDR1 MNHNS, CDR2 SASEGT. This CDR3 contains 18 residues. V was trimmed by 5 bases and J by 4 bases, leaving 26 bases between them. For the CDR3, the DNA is TGTGCCAGCAGTCGCGGGGTGTGGGGCAGGGACGTTGGCACTGAAGCTTTCTTT. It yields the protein CASSRGVWGRDVGTEAFF.

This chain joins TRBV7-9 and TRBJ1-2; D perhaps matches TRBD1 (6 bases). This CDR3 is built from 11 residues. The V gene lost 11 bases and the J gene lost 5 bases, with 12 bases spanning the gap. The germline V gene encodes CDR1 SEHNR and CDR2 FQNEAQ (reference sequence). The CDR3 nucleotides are TGTGCCTCCGAACAGGGTTATGGCTACACCTTC. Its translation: CASEQGYGYTF.

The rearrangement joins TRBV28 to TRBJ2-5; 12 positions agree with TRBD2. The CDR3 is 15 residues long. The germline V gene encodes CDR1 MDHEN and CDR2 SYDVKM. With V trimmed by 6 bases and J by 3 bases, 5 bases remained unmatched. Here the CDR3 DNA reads TGTGCCAGCAGCCGACTAGCGGGAGTCGAAGAGACCCAGTACTTC. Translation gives CASSRLAGVEETQYF.

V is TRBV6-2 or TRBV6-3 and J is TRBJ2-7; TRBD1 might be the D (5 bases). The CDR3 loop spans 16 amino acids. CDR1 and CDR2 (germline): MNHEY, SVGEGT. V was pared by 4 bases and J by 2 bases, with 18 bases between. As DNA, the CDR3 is TGTGCCAGCAGTTCGAGGACAACCCGTATCCCCTACGAGCAGTACTTC. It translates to CASSSRTTRIPYEQYF.

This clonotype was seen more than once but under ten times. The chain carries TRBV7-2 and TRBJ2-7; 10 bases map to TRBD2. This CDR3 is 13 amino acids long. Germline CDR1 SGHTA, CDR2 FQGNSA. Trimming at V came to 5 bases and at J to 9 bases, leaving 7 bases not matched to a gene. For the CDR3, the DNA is TGTGCCAGCAGCGCATATCGGACTAGCGGGCAGTACTTC. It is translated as CASSAYRTSGQYF. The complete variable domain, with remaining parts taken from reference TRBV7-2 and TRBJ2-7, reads GAGVSQSPSNKVTEKGKDVELRCDPISGHTALYWYRQSLGQGLEFLIYFQGNSAPDKSGLPSDRFSAERTGGSVSTLTIQRTQQEDSAVYLCASSAYRTSGQYFGPGTRLTVT.

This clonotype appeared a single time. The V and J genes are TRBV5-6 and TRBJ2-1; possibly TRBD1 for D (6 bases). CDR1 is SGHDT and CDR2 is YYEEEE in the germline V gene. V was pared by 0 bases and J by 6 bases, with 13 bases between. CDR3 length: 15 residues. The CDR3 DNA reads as TGTGCCAGCAGCTTGGTATGGGACACCAGCAATGAGCAGTTCTTC. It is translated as CASSLVWDTSNEQFF. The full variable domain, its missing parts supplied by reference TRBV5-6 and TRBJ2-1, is DAGVTQSPTHLIKTRGQQVTLRCSPKSGHDTVSWYQQALGQGPQFIFQYYEEEERQRGNFPDRFSGHQFPNYSSELNVNALLLGDSALYLCASSLVWDTSNEQFFGPGTRLTVL.

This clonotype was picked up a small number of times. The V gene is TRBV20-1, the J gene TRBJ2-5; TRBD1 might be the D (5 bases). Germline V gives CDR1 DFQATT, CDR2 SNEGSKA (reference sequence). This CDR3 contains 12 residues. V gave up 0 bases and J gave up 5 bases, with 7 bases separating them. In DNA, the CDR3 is TGCAGTGCTAGAGAGTGGGGCGAGACCCAGTACTTC. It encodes CSAREWGETQYF.

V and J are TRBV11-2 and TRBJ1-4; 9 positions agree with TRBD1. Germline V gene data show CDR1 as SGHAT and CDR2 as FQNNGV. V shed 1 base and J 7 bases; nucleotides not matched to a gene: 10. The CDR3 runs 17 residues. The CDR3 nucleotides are TGTGCCAGCAGCTTAGTGGTTGTCGGACAGGGGAGTGAAAAACTGTTTTTT. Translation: CASSLVVVGQGSEKLFF.

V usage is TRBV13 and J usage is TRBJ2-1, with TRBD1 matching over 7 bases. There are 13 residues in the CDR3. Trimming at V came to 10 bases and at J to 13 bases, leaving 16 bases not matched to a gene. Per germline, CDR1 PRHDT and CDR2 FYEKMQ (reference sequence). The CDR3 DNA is TGTGCCACCCCTGGGGACAGAGGGGTTCGTCAGTTCTTC. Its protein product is CATPGDRGVRQFF.

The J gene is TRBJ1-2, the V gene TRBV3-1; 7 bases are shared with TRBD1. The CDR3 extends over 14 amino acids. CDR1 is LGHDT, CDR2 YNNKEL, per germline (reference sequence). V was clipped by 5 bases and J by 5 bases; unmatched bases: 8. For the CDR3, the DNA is TGTGCCAGCAGCGCCGGGGACAGCAAGTATGGCTACACCTTC. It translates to CASSAGDSKYGYTF.

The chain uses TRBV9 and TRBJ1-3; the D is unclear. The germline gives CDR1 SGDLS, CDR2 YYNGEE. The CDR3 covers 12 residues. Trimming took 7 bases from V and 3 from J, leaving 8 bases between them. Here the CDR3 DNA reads TGTGCCAGCGGGCGCGATGGAAACACCATATATTTT. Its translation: CASGRDGNTIYF.

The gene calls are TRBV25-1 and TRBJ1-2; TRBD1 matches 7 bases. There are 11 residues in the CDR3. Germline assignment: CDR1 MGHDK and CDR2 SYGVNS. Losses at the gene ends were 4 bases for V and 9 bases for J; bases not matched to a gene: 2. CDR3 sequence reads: CASSGDSRYTF. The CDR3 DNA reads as TGTGCCAGCAGTGGGGACAGCCGCTACACCTTC.

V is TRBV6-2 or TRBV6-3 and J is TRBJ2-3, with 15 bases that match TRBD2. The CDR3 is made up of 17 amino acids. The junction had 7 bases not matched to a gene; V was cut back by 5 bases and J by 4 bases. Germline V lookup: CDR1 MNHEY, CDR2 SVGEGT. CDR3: CASSPIRTSGGADTQYF. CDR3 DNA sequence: TGTGCCAGCAGTCCCATACGGACTAGCGGGGGGGCAGATACGCAGTATTTT.

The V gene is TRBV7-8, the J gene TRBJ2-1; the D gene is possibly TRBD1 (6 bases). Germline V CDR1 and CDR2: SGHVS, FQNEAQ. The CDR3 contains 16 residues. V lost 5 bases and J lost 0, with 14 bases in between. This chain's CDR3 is CASSTRTVSSYNEQFF. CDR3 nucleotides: TGTGCCAGCAGCACCCGGACAGTGAGCTCCTACAATGAGCAGTTCTTC.

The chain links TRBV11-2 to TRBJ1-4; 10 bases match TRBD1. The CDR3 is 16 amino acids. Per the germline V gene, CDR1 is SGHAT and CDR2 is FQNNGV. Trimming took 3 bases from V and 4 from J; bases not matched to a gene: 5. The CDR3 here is CASSFDRGPGNEKLFF. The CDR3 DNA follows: TGTGCCAGCAGCTTTGACAGGGGGCCCGGTAATGAAAAACTGTTTTTT.

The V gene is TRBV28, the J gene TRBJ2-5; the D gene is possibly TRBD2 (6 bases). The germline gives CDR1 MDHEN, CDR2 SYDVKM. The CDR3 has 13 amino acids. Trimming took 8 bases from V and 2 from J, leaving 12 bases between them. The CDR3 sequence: CASHRGRQETQYF. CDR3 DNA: TGTGCCAGCCACCGGGGGAGGCAAGAGACCCAGTACTTC.

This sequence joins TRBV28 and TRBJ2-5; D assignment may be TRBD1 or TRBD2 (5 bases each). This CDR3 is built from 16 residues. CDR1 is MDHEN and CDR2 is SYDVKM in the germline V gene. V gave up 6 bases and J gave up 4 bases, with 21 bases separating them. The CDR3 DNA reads TGTGCCAGCAGCAACCAGCCCCCCGGGGCCCGAGAGACCCAGTACTTC. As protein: CASSNQPPGARETQYF.

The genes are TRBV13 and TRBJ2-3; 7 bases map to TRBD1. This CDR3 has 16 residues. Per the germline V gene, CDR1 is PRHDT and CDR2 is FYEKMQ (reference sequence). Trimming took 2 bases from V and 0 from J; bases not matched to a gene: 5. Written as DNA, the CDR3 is TGTGCCAGCAGCTTACCGGACAGGAGTAGCACAGATACGCAGTATTTT. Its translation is CASSLPDRSSTDTQYF.

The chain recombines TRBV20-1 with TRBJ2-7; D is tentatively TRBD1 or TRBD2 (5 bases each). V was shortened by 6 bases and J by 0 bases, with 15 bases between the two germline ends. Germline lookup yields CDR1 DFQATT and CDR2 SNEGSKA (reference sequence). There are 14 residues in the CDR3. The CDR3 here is CSALGDPFSYEQYF. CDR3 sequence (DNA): TGCAGTGCCCTCGGGGACCCCTTCTCCTACGAGCAGTACTTC.

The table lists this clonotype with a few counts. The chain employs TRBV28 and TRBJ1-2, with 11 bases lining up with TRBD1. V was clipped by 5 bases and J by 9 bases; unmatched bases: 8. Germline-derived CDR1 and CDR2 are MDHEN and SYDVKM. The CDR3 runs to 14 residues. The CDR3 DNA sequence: TGTGCCAGCAGTCCTCGGACAGGGGGCGGGAGCTACACCTTC. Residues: CASSPRTGGGSYTF.

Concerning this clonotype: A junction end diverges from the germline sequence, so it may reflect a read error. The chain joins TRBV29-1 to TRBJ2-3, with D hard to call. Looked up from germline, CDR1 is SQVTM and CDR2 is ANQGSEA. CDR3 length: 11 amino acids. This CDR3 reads CGVEGADTQYF. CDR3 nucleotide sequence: TGCGGCGTTGAAGGCGCAGATACGCAGTATTTT.

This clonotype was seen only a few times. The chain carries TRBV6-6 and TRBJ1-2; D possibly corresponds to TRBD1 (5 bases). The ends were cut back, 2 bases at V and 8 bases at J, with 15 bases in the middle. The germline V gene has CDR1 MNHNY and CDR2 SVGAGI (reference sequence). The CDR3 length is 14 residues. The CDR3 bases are TGTGCCAGCAGTTACGCAGAATGGGGGAACGGCTACACCTTC. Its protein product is CASSYAEWGNGYTF.

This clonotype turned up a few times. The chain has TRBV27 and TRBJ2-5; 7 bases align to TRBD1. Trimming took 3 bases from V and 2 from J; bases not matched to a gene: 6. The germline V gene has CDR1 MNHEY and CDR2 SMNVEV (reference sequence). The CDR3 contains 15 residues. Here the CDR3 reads CASSFSLTGQETQYF. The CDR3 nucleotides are TGTGCCAGCAGTTTTAGTCTGACAGGGCAAGAGACCCAGTACTTC.

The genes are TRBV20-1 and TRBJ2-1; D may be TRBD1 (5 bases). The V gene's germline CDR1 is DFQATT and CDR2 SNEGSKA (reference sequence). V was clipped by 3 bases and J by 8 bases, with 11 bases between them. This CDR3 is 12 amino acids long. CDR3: CSASEAGYEQFF. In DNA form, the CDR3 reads TGCAGTGCTAGCGAAGCAGGGTATGAGCAGTTCTTC.